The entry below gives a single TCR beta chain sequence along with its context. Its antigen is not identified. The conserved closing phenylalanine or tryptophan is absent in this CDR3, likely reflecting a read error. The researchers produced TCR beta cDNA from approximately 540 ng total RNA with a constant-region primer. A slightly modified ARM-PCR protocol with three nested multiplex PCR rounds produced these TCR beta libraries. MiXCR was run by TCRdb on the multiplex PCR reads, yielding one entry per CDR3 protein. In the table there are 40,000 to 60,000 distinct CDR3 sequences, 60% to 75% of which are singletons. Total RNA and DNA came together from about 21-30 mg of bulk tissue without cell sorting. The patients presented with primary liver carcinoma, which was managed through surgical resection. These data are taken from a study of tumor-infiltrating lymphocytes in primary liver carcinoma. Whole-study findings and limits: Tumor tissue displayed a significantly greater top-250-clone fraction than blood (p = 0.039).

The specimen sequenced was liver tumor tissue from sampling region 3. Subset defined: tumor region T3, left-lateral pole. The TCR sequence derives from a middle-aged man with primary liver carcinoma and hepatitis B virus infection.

The CDR3 is CAICELGDEQFS. CDR3 sequence (DNA): TGTGCCATCTGTGAGTTGGGCGATGAGCAGTTCTCC. The rearrangement links TRBV10-3 to TRBJ2-1; D is unresolved. From germline, CDR1 is ENHRY and CDR2 SYGVKD. This CDR3 region has 12 residues.